This T cell receptor (beta chain) was identified during a study of a mutant IDH1 vaccine in newly diagnosed glioma (dated by TCRdb to the early 2020s). Regarding the study in general: Of the 32 patients who were treated, around 60% were male and around 40% were female, and the mean age was around 41 years. Peripheral blood was collected at six visits: V03 (baseline), V05, V07, V10, V12 and V13. Longitudinal TCRB deep sequencing was performed for about two dozen treated patients wherever samples were available for exploratory analyses. Prior to enrollment, standard therapy consisting of radiotherapy alone, temozolomide alone, or radiochemotherapy with temozolomide had been administered to patients, with the combination being received by most patients. Findings and caveats that apply to the study as a whole: The authors noted that analyses of patient blood samples could not be reproduced because of sample limitations. Immune responses induced by the vaccine were seen in approximately 93% of patients across multiple MHC alleles. Availability determined which PBMC samples were chosen for TCRB deep sequencing. No apparent relationship was observed between pseudoprogression and alterations in the top peripheral T cell clonotypes detected by TCRB sequencing.

Regarding this clone: This receptor's antigen is unknown. One base away there is no much larger clone; base qualities are not given.

In light of the paper, this sample's time point label describes: baseline, week 1 (first vaccination visit). In light of the paper, this sample's treatment or condition label describes: pre-vaccination baseline after standard-of-care therapy. All donors had newly diagnosed IDH1-mutant astrocytomas of WHO grade 3 or 4 that showed loss of nuclear ATRX. The samples were drawn from NOA16, a multicentre, single-arm, open-label phase I trial in Germany that tested a mutant IDH1 peptide vaccine in humans for the first time. Visit V03 blood draws served as the baseline sample for immunogenicity testing. Genomic DNA for TCRB sequencing was extracted from EDTA blood using the DNeasy Blood and Tissue Kit. The library was obtained by the immunoSEQ multiplex PCR assay. The hsTCRB Kit was used according to the manufacturer's protocol to amplify rearranged TCR beta chain sequences. TCRB libraries were sequenced on an Illumina MiSeq. The source study handled its data this way. Demultiplexing, trimming and gene mapping were performed with the kit vendor's proprietary platform. TCRdb mirrors the immuneACCESS table, restricted to in-frame sequences. Some clones are absent from its copies; in checked studies, under half trace to an unresolved V gene, and the reason for the others is unknown. Clone size and the V and J calls come from that table; the DNA yielded D and trimming. In all, the sample holds about 38,000 clones, and around four fifths of those were seen once. The ten most abundant clones make up 7% to 10% of the sample.

Trimming takes 2 bases off V and 6 bases off J; junction bases not matched to a gene: 5. From the cysteine through the phenylalanine, the CDR3 covers 15 amino acids. Only the CDR3 DNA is retained, 45 bases long and in frame from the first base. CDR1 is given as SGHNT and CDR2 as YENEEA, both from the germline V gene. The source material was PBMCs, sampled from a glioma patient treated with radiotherapy, temozolomide or both. Here the chain combines TRBV11-3 and TRBJ2-2, with 8 bases matching TRBD1. The TCR comes from a man aged 35-49 years with glioma. Some clones in this sample may be carry-over from other donors' samples. The CDR3 protein sequence reads: CASSLRTGIAGELFF. The nucleotide sequence is TGTGCCAGCAGCTTAAGGACAGGGATCGCCGGGGAGCTGTTTTTT.